Sequencing of this T cell receptor (beta chain) was carried out in a study of T cells in Graves' hyperthyroidism and ophthalmopathy. It was RNA transcripts that yielded the amplified TCR beta CDR3 regions. The study used the HTBI primer set for a first-round RT-PCR of the TCR CDR3. TCRdb processed the multiplex PCR reads anew with MiXCR; each CDR3 protein has one entry. This sample has around 500,000 distinct CDR3 sequences, with approximately 23% found just once. Study-wide results and limits: Within blood appeared most thyroid clonotypes that had expanded above 0.001. Before onset, ophthalmopathy was predicted by the model a median roughly 6.4 months earlier.

This clonotype was seen a few times. Its antigen is not identified. There are 14 residues in the CDR3. The germline V gene has CDR1 MNHEY and CDR2 SVGAGI. V dropped 9 bases and J dropped 8; count of bases not matched to a gene: 6. The sequenced material came from blood. This chain uses TRBV6-5 with TRBJ2-1, with 14 positions matching TRBD2. The source of this sequence is a woman aged 70 to 79 with Graves' ophthalmopathy. The CDR3 nucleotides read TGTGCCAGTAAGGGACTAGCGGGAGCGGATGAGCAGTTCTTC. Its translation is CASKGLAGADEQFF.